These T cell receptor beta chains were read from a single sample in a study of CD8+CD57+ T cells in acquired aplastic anemia. MiXCR, run by TCRdb on the reads, gives a single entry per CDR3 protein. The sample has 170,000 or so distinct CDR3 sequences, roughly 48% seen once. The sequencing input was sorted CD4+, CD8+, or CD8+CD57+ T cells (not recorded which) from PBMCs. Receptors were obtained from a human donor with aplastic anemia. The CDR3 runs from the conserved cysteine through the conserved F or W.

J	V	CDR3
TRBJ2-7	TRBV11-1	CASSAHRAPYEQYF
TRBJ1-1	TRBV11-2	CASSRPDSQPYVWNTEAFF
TRBJ2-2	TRBV5-1	CASSDRKNTGELFF
TRBJ2-7	TRBV11-3	CASSSPLSYEQYF
TRBJ1-1	TRBV19	CASIELGSEDVYAFF
TRBJ2-7	TRBV19	CASSSAGRGSYEQYF
TRBJ1-4	TRBV30	CAWSEGLTTNEKLFF
TRBJ1-1	TRBV6-5	CASSYSLMLNTEAFF
TRBJ1-3	TRBV12-5	CASGWARDRSGNTIYF
TRBJ1-2	TRBV9	CASSESIYGYTF
TRBJ2-1	TRBV2	CASRDGYNEQFF
TRBJ2-7	TRBV29-1	CSVGQSYEQYF
TRBJ2-1	TRBV24-1	CATSRWGWEQFF
TRBJ2-7	TRBV5-6	CASSQGARAYEQYF
TRBJ2-6	TRBV4-3	CASSQGAGLLSF
TRBJ2-1	TRBV2	CASSGNSGAQFF
TRBJ1-1	TRBV19	CASSIAGTVDGAFF
TRBJ1-4	TRBV7-9	CASSFGQGDEKLFF
TRBJ2-7	TRBV10-3	CASRTLLGEQYF
TRBJ1-2	TRBV2	CASSEVEVGSYTF
TRBJ1-2	TRBV20-1	CSADGNYGYTF
TRBJ2-1	TRBV4-1	CASSLSGLGRTYNEQFF
TRBJ1-1	TRBV19	CASSITGSVNTEAFF
TRBJ2-7	TRBV29-1	CSGRTGGTGEQYF
TRBJ1-1	TRBV20-1	CSALRGGGNTEAFF
TRBJ2-1	TRBV27	CASTLTGGYNEQFF
TRBJ1-1	TRBV12-3/TRBV12-4	CASSLSDSAEAFF
TRBJ2-7	TRBV30	CAWSHLYEQYF
TRBJ1-2	TRBV9	CASSPRGGDYGYTF
TRBJ2-7	TRBV2	CASSGGPRTYEQHF
TRBJ2-7	TRBV5-1	CASSKTVAGGLEQYF
TRBJ1-3	TRBV19	CASRSTGTGNTIYF
TRBJ2-7	TRBV7-2	CASSLAGGSLNEQYF
TRBJ2-7	TRBV7-9	CASSPPKTVSEQYF
TRBJ2-1	TRBV29-1	CSAHSGNEQFF
TRBJ2-7	TRBV10-3	CAISATEGPYEQYF
TRBJ2-7	TRBV15	CATSSTGTGGYEQYF
TRBJ2-1	TRBV11-2	CASSRLTGVTNEQFF
TRBJ2-7	TRBV27	CASSFLGRGNYEQYF
TRBJ1-4	TRBV24-1	CATSLSQGANEKLFF